One sample yielded the 13 T cell receptor beta chains listed below, sequenced in a study of graft-versus-host responses after intestinal transplantation. TCRdb keeps only in-frame clones here, not all; method: immunoSEQ multiplex PCR. In the table there are 75,000 to 100,000 clones, more than 75% of which are singletons. Material: PBMCs, obtained 255 days after intestinal transplant. The source of these receptors is a human patient who received an intestinal transplant, so some T cells may come from the graft donor.

J is TRBJ1-2 and V is TRBV5-6; no definite D call. Trimming cost V 2 bases and J 5 bases, with 10 bases left between them. This CDR3 is built from 13 residues. Germline V gene lookup returns CDR1 SGHDT and CDR2 YYEEEE. CDR3 sequence reads: CASSFGQRYGYTF. As DNA, the CDR3 is TGTGCCAGCAGCTTCGGGCAGCGGTATGGCTACACCTTC.

The chain joins TRBV6-5 to TRBJ1-1, with D perhaps matching TRBD1 (5 bases). Germline V gene sequence: CDR1 MNHEY, CDR2 SVGAGI. V gave up 2 bases and J gave up 5 bases, with 9 bases separating them. This CDR3 region has 13 residues. This chain's CDR3 is CASSYDGGTEAFF. In nucleotides, the CDR3 is TGTGCCAGCAGTTACGACGGGGGTACTGAAGCTTTCTTT.

The J gene is TRBJ2-5, the V gene TRBV29-1; weak D call: TRBD2 (5 bases). V lost 7 bases to trimming and J lost 3 bases, with 18 bases between them. The CDR3 totals 14 residues. CDR1 and CDR2 (germline): SQVTM, ANQGSEA. CDR3 protein: CSALGPGVEETQYF. The CDR3 DNA follows: TGCAGCGCGTTGGGCCCCGGGGTAGAAGAGACCCAGTACTTC. Full variable domain (outside the CDR3, taken from reference TRBV29-1 and TRBJ2-5): SAVISQKPSRDICQRGTSLTIQCQVDSQVTMMFWYRQQPGQSLTLIATANQGSEATYESGFVIDKFPISRPNLTFSTLTVSNMSPEDSSIYLCSALGPGVEETQYFGPGTRLLVL.

The chain joins TRBV29-1 to TRBJ2-3; 10 bases align to TRBD1. This CDR3 spans 13 amino acids. V shed 6 bases, J shed 11 bases, and the junction held 11 bases outside the gene matches. Germline values: CDR1 SQVTM, CDR2 ANQGSEA. CDR3 amino acids: CSVGPGTGVEQYF. CDR3 coding DNA: TGCAGCGTAGGTCCCGGGACAGGGGTAGAGCAGTATTTT.

The rearrangement links TRBV27 to TRBJ2-3, with no clear D. The V gene lost 5 bases and the J gene lost 0 bases, with 15 bases spanning the gap. CDR1 MNHEY and CDR2 SMNVEV come from the germline V gene (reference sequence). The CDR3 length is 16 residues. The CDR3 DNA reads as TGTGCCAGCAGTCTACTCAGAGATACTAGCACAGATACGCAGTATTTT. Translating gives CASSLLRDTSTDTQYF.

This clone was counted a single time. This chain uses TRBV27 with TRBJ1-5, with TRBD1 as a possible D gene (6 bases). The CDR3 runs 15 residues. V shed 2 bases and J shed 5 bases, with 13 bases lying between them. The germline CDR1 and CDR2 sequences are MNHEY and SMNVEV (reference sequence). CDR3 protein: CASSLTGGSHQPQHF. The DNA of the CDR3 is TGTGCCAGCAGTTTAACGGGGGGCTCCCATCAGCCCCAGCATTTT.

Concerning this clone: Other DNA sequences in the sample encode the same CDR3. This sequence joins TRBV5-1 and TRBJ2-2, with 12 bases fitting TRBD2. Per germline, CDR1 SGHRS and CDR2 YFSETQ. The CDR3 sequence is 16 residues long. V was clipped by 0 bases and J by 4 bases; unmatched bases: 1. The CDR3 here is CASSLASGRVTGELFF. CDR3 DNA: TGCGCCAGCAGCTTGGCTAGCGGGAGGGTCACCGGGGAGCTGTTTTTT.

The chain is built from TRBV29-1 and TRBJ2-7; D is possibly TRBD1 (5 bases). CDR1 and CDR2 from the germline V gene are SQVTM and ANQGSEA. V was clipped by 4 bases and J by 2 bases, with 9 bases between them. This CDR3 contains 12 residues. The CDR3 loop is CSVGQTPYEQYF. In DNA form, the CDR3 reads TGCAGCGTTGGACAGACCCCCTACGAGCAGTACTTC.

The chain uses TRBV7-3 and TRBJ2-7; TRBD1 might be the D (5 bases). The CDR3 sequence is 15 residues long. From germline, CDR1 is SGHTA and CDR2 FQGTGA. V lost 0 bases, J lost 3 bases, and 12 bases lay in between. The CDR3 reads CASSLTPGRGYEQYF. The DNA of the CDR3 is TGTGCCAGCAGCTTAACCCCTGGAAGGGGCTACGAGCAGTACTTC.

The CDR3 sequence: CASSDLRTGTNSPLHF. CDR3 bases: TGTGCCAGCAGTGACCTTAGGACAGGGACTAATTCACCCCTCCACTTT. The chain has TRBV6-4 and TRBJ1-6; 8 bases align to TRBD1. The J segment lost 6 bases and the V segment lost 2 bases, leaving 6 bases of the junction unmatched. The CDR3 contains 16 residues. Germline-derived CDR1 and CDR2 are MRHNA and SNTAGT.

The chain joins TRBV10-1 to TRBJ1-1; tentative D call: TRBD1 (5 bases). V shed 5 bases and J shed 4 bases, with 14 bases lying between them. CDR3 length: 14 residues. Per the germline V gene, CDR1 is WNHNN and CDR2 is SYGVQD (reference sequence). CDR3 region: CASSSGTWATEAFF. As DNA, the CDR3 is TGCGCCAGCAGTTCAGGGACCTGGGCCACTGAAGCTTTCTTT.

The chain has TRBV27 and TRBJ2-1; the D call may be TRBD1 or TRBD2 (6 bases each). With 6 bases removed from V and 5 bases from J, the gap between germline ends came to 14 bases. The germline V gene has CDR1 MNHEY and CDR2 SMNVEV (reference sequence). There are 14 residues in the CDR3. The CDR3 bases are TGTGCCAGCAGACAGGGAGGCCCCAACAATGAGCAGTTCTTC. Translated: CASRQGGPNNEQFF.

This rearrangement joins TRBV5-6 to TRBJ1-4; a possible D gene is TRBD1 (6 bases). The CDR3 covers 15 residues. The V end was cut by 3 bases, the J end by 4 bases, with 13 bases between. Germline V gene lookup returns CDR1 SGHDT and CDR2 YYEEEE. This CDR3 reads CASSSSGVVNEKLFF. CDR3 bases: TGTGCCAGCAGCTCGTCAGGGGTGGTTAATGAAAAACTGTTTTTT.